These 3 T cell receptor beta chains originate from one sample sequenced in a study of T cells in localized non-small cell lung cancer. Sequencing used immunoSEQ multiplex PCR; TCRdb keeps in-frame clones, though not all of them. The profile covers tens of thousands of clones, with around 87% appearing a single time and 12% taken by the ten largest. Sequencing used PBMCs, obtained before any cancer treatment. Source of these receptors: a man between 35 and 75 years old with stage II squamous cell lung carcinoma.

In DNA, the CDR3 is TGCGCCAGCAGCCATCGCCTGACCCGGGGGGCCCGCACAGATACGCAGTATTTT. It specifies CASSHRLTRGARTDTQYF. The chain employs TRBV4-1 and TRBJ2-3, with a weak D call TRBD2 (7 bases). Germline V gives CDR1 MGHRA, CDR2 YSYEKL. This CDR3 has 18 amino acids. V shed 3 bases and J shed 1 base, with 20 bases lying between them.

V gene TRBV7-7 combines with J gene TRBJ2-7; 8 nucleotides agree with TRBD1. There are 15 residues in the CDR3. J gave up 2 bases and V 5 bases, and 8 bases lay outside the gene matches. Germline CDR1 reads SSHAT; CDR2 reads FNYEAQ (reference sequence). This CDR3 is CASSKNRGSTYEQYF. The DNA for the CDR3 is TGTGCCAGCAGCAAAAACAGGGGGAGCACCTACGAGCAGTACTTC.

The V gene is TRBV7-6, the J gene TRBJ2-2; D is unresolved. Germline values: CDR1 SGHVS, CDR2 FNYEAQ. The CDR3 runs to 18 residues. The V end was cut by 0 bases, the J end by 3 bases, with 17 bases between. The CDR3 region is CASSLAHLSEWDTGELFF. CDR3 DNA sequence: TGTGCCAGCAGCTTAGCGCACCTCTCGGAATGGGACACCGGGGAGCTGTTTTTT.